This TCR beta chain stems from a study of blood T cell repertoires in COVID-19. Trimming removed 10 bases from V and 4 bases from J; junction bases left unmatched: 3. CDR3 length: 11 amino acids. The germline V gene has CDR1 LNHDA and CDR2 SQIVND (reference sequence). A note on this clone: Other nucleotide sequences from this sample produce the same CDR3.

Generated by immunoSEQ multiplex PCR, the TCRdb table keeps only in-frame clones and is missing some. This sample carries about 290,000 clones, approximately 89% of them seen once, and the ten largest clones take approximately 12%. The chain joins TRBV19 to TRBJ1-1, with TRBD1 identical over 7 bases. This receptor was identified in a woman aged 25 to 45 with COVID-19, enrolled during active disease. The sample was peripheral blood. CDR3 amino acids: CATSGGTEAFF. CDR3 nucleotide sequence: TGTGCCACCTCAGGGGGCACTGAAGCTTTCTTT.